The 26 T cell receptor beta chains below all came from one sample that was sequenced in a study of radiotherapy plus CTLA-4 blockade in lung cancer. Sequenced by immunoSEQ multiplex PCR; TCRdb stores in-frame clones only, minus some. The data contain fewer than 100,000 clones, approximately 84% of them singletons. Sequenced material: peripheral blood, taken from a patient treated with radiotherapy plus ipilimumab. The receptors were sampled from a human donor with non-small cell lung cancer who had stable disease on radiotherapy plus ipilimumab.

The genes are TRBV9 and TRBJ1-6, with 7 bases lining up with TRBD1. V shed 2 bases, J shed 9 bases, and the junction held 5 bases outside the gene matches. CDR1 and CDR2 from the germline V gene are SGDLS and YYNGEE. The CDR3 is made up of 14 amino acids. Written as DNA, the CDR3 is TGTGCCAGCAGCGTGCAGGGGGTCAGTTCACCCCTCCACTTT. Translating it yields CASSVQGVSSPLHF.

V gene TRBV9 combines with J gene TRBJ2-2; D is unclear. This CDR3 has 16 amino acids. Germline CDR1 is SGDLS and CDR2 is YYNGEE. Trimming pared 1 base from V and 0 bases from J, leaving 10 bases between. The DNA of the CDR3 is TGTGCCAGCAGCGTAACGATAGGCGCGAACACCGGGGAGCTGTTTTTT. Its protein product is CASSVTIGANTGELFF.

The V call is TRBV7-6, the J call TRBJ2-5, with 8 positions matching TRBD1. Looked up from germline, CDR1 is SGHVS and CDR2 is FNYEAQ. The V gene end was trimmed by 3 bases and the J gene end by 4 bases; junction bases not matched to a gene: 4. This CDR3 has 14 amino acids. The CDR3 nucleotides read TGTGCCAGCAGCTTGGCCAGGGGGCGAGAGACCCAGTACTTC. Residues: CASSLARGRETQYF.

Remarks on this clone: The sample has other DNA sequences that encode this CDR3 too. This rearrangement joins TRBV18 to TRBJ1-1; D is ambiguous. V was cut by 0 bases and J by 5 bases, with 7 bases left in between. This CDR3 has 13 amino acids. Germline V gene data show CDR1 as KGHSH and CDR2 as LQKENI. CDR3: CASSPPAGTEAFF. Here the CDR3 DNA reads TGTGCCAGCTCACCACCTGCGGGGACTGAAGCTTTCTTT.

The chain has TRBV7-2 and TRBJ2-3; 12 bases are shared with TRBD2. After removal of 5 bases from V and 5 bases from J, the junction contained 8 bases not matched to a gene. Per germline, CDR1 SGHTA and CDR2 FQGNSA. The CDR3 totals 16 residues. The DNA for the CDR3 is TGTGCCAGCAGCCTGAGACTAGCGGGGGCCGGAGATACGCAGTATTTT. Its protein product is CASSLRLAGAGDTQYF.

The chain combines TRBV28 with TRBJ2-7, with 7 bases matching TRBD2. The CDR3 covers 12 residues. Losses at the gene ends were 2 bases for V and 8 bases for J; bases not matched to a gene: 3. The V gene's germline CDR1 is MDHEN and CDR2 SYDVKM. CDR3: CASSLAAGKQYF. In DNA form, the CDR3 reads TGTGCCAGCAGTTTAGCAGCGGGGAAGCAGTACTTC.

The DNA for the CDR3 is TGTGCCAGCAGCCCAGCCTTCGCGGGGGGCAATGAGCAGTTCTTC. Translating gives CASSPAFAGGNEQFF. The chain links TRBV28 to TRBJ2-1; 8 bases line up with TRBD2. Germline-derived CDR1 and CDR2 are MDHEN and SYDVKM. J was trimmed by 6 bases and V by 6 bases; bases with no gene match: 10. CDR3 length: 15 residues.

For the CDR3, the DNA is TGTGCCAGCAGCGATCGGACTGGGCGTTCCTCTGAGCAGTTCTTC. Translated, it gives CASSDRTGRSSEQFF. The rearrangement links TRBV7-8 to TRBJ2-1, with a weak D call TRBD2 (5 bases). CDR1 SGHVS and CDR2 FQNEAQ come from the germline V gene. There are 15 residues in the CDR3. The V gene lost 5 bases and the J gene lost 9 bases, with 20 bases spanning the gap.

This clone was observed a single time. This sequence joins TRBV5-6 and TRBJ2-3; D ambiguous. Germline CDR1 reads SGHDT; CDR2 reads YYEEEE. Trimming removed 6 bases from V and 5 bases from J, with 7 bases in between. The length of the CDR3 is 11 residues. The CDR3 is CASTSGDTQYF. CDR3 coding DNA: TGTGCCAGCACCAGTGGAGATACGCAGTATTTT.

The rearrangement joins TRBV28 to TRBJ2-7; no clear D. The CDR3 extends over 13 amino acids. Germline CDR1 is MDHEN and CDR2 is SYDVKM. V dropped 5 bases and J dropped 2 bases, with 10 bases sitting between them. The CDR3 DNA sequence: TGTGCCAGCAGTCCTACGCTGCCCTACGAGCAGTACTTC. This codes for CASSPTLPYEQYF.

This rearrangement joins TRBV11-2 to TRBJ2-7; 11 bases agree with TRBD2. Trimming took 3 bases from V and 0 from J; bases not matched to a gene: 4. The CDR3 contains 16 residues. Germline CDR1 reads SGHAT; CDR2 reads FQNNGV. CDR3 amino acids: CASSLAGTSGSYEQYF. In DNA, the CDR3 is TGTGCCAGCAGCTTGGCCGGGACTAGCGGCTCCTACGAGCAGTACTTC.

The V and J genes are TRBV6-4 and TRBJ1-1, with TRBD1 as a possible D gene (6 bases). V lost 5 bases, J lost 2 bases, and 15 bases lay in between. The CDR3 is 15 amino acids. Germline lookup yields CDR1 MRHNA and CDR2 SNTAGT. For the CDR3, the DNA is TGTGCCAGCAGTCGTACAGGGTTCGGAAACACTGAAGCTTTCTTT. Amino acids: CASSRTGFGNTEAFF.

This clone was counted a single time. The sample carries other DNA sequences with the same CDR3. The genes are TRBV15 and TRBJ2-1; 13 nucleotides align to TRBD2. The CDR3 sequence is 20 residues long. CDR1 and CDR2 (germline): LNHNV, YYDKDF (reference sequence). V lost 2 bases, J lost 2 bases, and 12 bases stayed unmatched. DNA of the CDR3: TGTGCCACCAGCAGAAACCGCCTCCACGGACTAGCGGGGGCCTACAATGAGCAGTTCTTC. Protein product: CATSRNRLHGLAGAYNEQFF.

The chain couples TRBV11-3 to TRBJ2-1; 9 positions match TRBD2. Germline V gene sequence: CDR1 SGHNT, CDR2 YENEEA. The ends lost 3 bases at V and 2 bases at J; junction bases unmatched: 2. The CDR3 has 15 residues. DNA of the CDR3: TGTGCCAGCAGCTTCAGCGGGGGGACCTACAATGAGCAGTTCTTC. The encoded protein is CASSFSGGTYNEQFF.

The genes are TRBV9 and TRBJ1-2; 8 bases align to TRBD1. CDR1 is SGDLS and CDR2 is YYNGEE in the germline V gene. This CDR3 region has 17 residues. V was clipped by 3 bases and J by 7 bases; unmatched bases: 17. CDR3 sequence reads: CASSEGGQATLKTGYTF. CDR3 in DNA: TGTGCCAGCAGCGAGGGGGGACAGGCCACTCTCAAAACTGGCTACACCTTC.

The CDR3 region is CASSLAWTRGDTQYF. The CDR3 DNA is TGTGCCAGCAGTCTCGCCTGGACCCGGGGAGATACGCAGTATTTT. The J gene is TRBJ2-3, the V gene TRBV27; possibly TRBD2 for D (5 bases). CDR1 and CDR2 (germline): MNHEY, SMNVEV (reference sequence). The length of the CDR3 is 15 residues. V shed 5 bases and J shed 5 bases, with 17 bases lying between them.

Details on this clone: Within the sample, other DNA sequences also encode this same CDR3. The chain is built from TRBV19 and TRBJ1-1; TRBD1 agrees at 8 bases. This CDR3 has 14 amino acids. Germline V lookup: CDR1 LNHDA, CDR2 SQIVND (reference sequence). V shed 2 bases, J shed 4 bases, and the junction held 3 bases outside the gene matches. The CDR3 coding sequence is TGTGCCAGTAGTATACCGACAGGGGCCACTGAAGCTTTCTTT. Amino acids: CASSIPTGATEAFF.

This chain uses TRBV5-1 with TRBJ2-7; TRBD2 might be the D (6 bases). This CDR3 region has 12 residues. In germline, CDR1 is SGHRS, CDR2 YFSETQ. The V and J ends lost 4 bases and 5 bases respectively, with 10 bases between them. For the CDR3, the DNA is TGCGCCAGCAGCACGGAGGGGCACGAGCAGTACTTC. This encodes CASSTEGHEQYF.

The sample holds one count of this clone. The chain links TRBV6-5 to TRBJ1-5; TRBD1 matches at 7 bases. The trim removed 4 bases at V and 6 bases at J, leaving 6 bases unmatched. The CDR3 has 14 amino acids. The germline gives CDR1 MNHEY, CDR2 SVGAGI. The CDR3 bases are TGTGCCAGCAGTTCACGACAGGGCGGTCAGCCCCAGCATTTT. It translates to CASSSRQGGQPQHF.

The V gene is TRBV10-1, the J gene TRBJ2-1, with TRBD1 identical over 12 bases. The CDR3 is 18 residues long. Looked up from germline, CDR1 is WNHNN and CDR2 is SYGVQD (reference sequence). V was pared by 4 bases and J by 1 base, with 8 bases of the junction left unmatched. The CDR3 region has the DNA TGCGCCAGCAGTGCGGGACAGGGGGCCCCCCCTTCCTACAATGAGCAGTTCTTC. It specifies CASSAGQGAPPSYNEQFF.

The V call is TRBV7-3, the J call TRBJ1-2, with 7 bases lining up with TRBD1. The ends lost 2 bases at V and 4 bases at J; junction bases unmatched: 1. Germline V CDR1 and CDR2: SGHTA, FQGTGA. This CDR3 has 13 residues. The CDR3 loop reads CASSLPGGYGYTF. The CDR3 coding sequence is TGTGCCAGCAGCTTACCAGGGGGCTATGGCTACACCTTC.

The chain links TRBV2 to TRBJ2-3; the match to TRBD2 covers 15 bases. Germline CDR1 is SNHLY and CDR2 is FYNNEI. The CDR3 covers 18 residues. V was clipped by 5 bases and J by 2 bases; unmatched bases: 8. The CDR3 DNA reads TGTGCCAGCAGTTGGACTAGCGGGGGGGCCTGGGTCACAGATACGCAGTATTTT. Amino acid sequence: CASSWTSGGAWVTDTQYF.

This chain uses TRBV7-3 with TRBJ2-2; D is possibly TRBD2 (6 bases). Germline-derived CDR1 and CDR2 are SGHTA and FQGTGA. Trimming took 4 bases from V and 4 from J, leaving 19 bases between them. The CDR3 length is 17 residues. The CDR3 DNA reads as TGTGCCAGCAGCTCCGAAGCGGGCGCCTTCGGCACCGGGGAGCTGTTTTTT. This codes for CASSSEAGAFGTGELFF. Full variable domain (outside the CDR3, taken from reference TRBV7-3 and TRBJ2-2): GAGVSQTPSNKVTEKGKYVELRCDPISGHTALYWYRQSLGQGPEFLIYFQGTGAADDSGLPNDRFFAVRPEGSVSTLKIQRTERGDSAVYLCASSSEAGAFGTGELFFGEGSRLTVL.

The chain carries TRBV18 and TRBJ1-5, with D unclear. Per the germline V gene, CDR1 is KGHSH and CDR2 is LQKENI. V dropped 6 bases and J dropped 5 bases, with 14 bases sitting between them. This CDR3 is built from 14 residues. The CDR3 DNA reads TGTGCCAGCTCCCCCGGGCAGGTCCATCAGCCCCAGCATTTT. Its translation is CASSPGQVHQPQHF.

V gene TRBV28 combines with J gene TRBJ2-7; D may be TRBD2 (6 bases). CDR1 is MDHEN and CDR2 is SYDVKM in the germline V gene. The CDR3 has 15 residues. Trimming took 6 bases from V and 3 from J, leaving 18 bases between them. This CDR3 reads CASSLVNSGLYEQYF. The CDR3 nucleotides are TGTGCCAGCAGCCTAGTAAATAGCGGACTCTACGAGCAGTACTTC. The full variable domain, rest sourced from reference TRBV28 and TRBJ2-7, is DVKVTQSSRYLVKRTGEKVFLECVQDMDHENMFWYRQDPGLGLRLIYFSYDVKMKEKGDIPEGYSVSREKKERFSLILESASTNQTSMYLCASSLVNSGLYEQYFGPGTRLTVT.

The rearrangement links TRBV5-1 to TRBJ2-1, with TRBD2 identical over 13 bases. The CDR3 loop spans 15 amino acids. V was clipped by 4 bases and J by 6 bases; unmatched bases: 4. Germline V gene sequence: CDR1 SGHRS, CDR2 YFSETQ. The CDR3 loop reads CASSSGTSGANEQFF. The CDR3 coding sequence is TGCGCCAGCAGCAGTGGGACTAGCGGGGCCAATGAGCAGTTCTTC. The full variable domain, rest sourced from reference TRBV5-1 and TRBJ2-1, is KAGVTQTPRYLIKTRGQQVTLSCSPISGHRSVSWYQQTPGQGLQFLFEYFSETQRNKGNFPGRFSGRQFSNSRSEMNVSTLELGDSALYLCASSSGTSGANEQFFGPGTRLTVL.